The 9 T cell receptor beta chains given below trace back to one sample, sequenced in a study of blood T cells in healthy people across ages. The use of a sample-barcoded 5' primer and a J-beta primer mix characterized a second PCR of roughly 7 to 12 cycles. MiXCR, run by TCRdb on the 5' RACE reads, gives a single entry per CDR3 protein. The top ten hold 7.9% of the sample, which has roughly 1,500,000 distinct CDR3 sequences, around two fifths seen once. Source material: blood. The source is a woman between 18 and 30 years old in good health.

This clonotype was detected ten times or more. This chain links TRBV5-6 with TRBJ1-4; TRBD1 aligns across 9 bases. J gave up 9 bases and V 4 bases, and 4 bases lay outside the gene matches. This CDR3 spans 13 amino acids. Germline CDR1 and CDR2: SGHDT and YYEEEE. CDR3 DNA sequence: TGTGCCAGCAGCCCGGGACAGGGACAAAAACTGTTTTTT. Translation: CASSPGQGQKLFF. The full variable domain, rest sourced from reference TRBV5-6 and TRBJ1-4, is DAGVTQSPTHLIKTRGQQVTLRCSPKSGHDTVSWYQQALGQGPQFIFQYYEEEERQRGNFPDRFSGHQFPNYSSELNVNALLLGDSALYLCASSPGQGQKLFFGSGTQLSVL.

This clonotype occurred a few times. This chain joins TRBV2 and TRBJ2-1, with TRBD2 matching over 8 bases. Germline trimming cut 3 bases from V and 10 bases from J; bases unmatched to any gene: 11. CDR3 length equals 15 residues. Germline V gene sequence: CDR1 SNHLY, CDR2 FYNNEI. CDR3 in DNA: TGTGCCAGCAGTGACGGGAGGGCCGCTCAATGGGAGCAGTTCTTC. Residues: CASSDGRAAQWEQFF.

The sample holds a few counts of this clonotype. The chain combines TRBV18 with TRBJ2-7; 7 bases agree with TRBD2. V trimming: 3 bases; J trimming: 2 bases; junction bases outside the gene matches: 10. CDR1 and CDR2 (germline): KGHSH, LQKENI. This CDR3 region has 16 residues. This chain's CDR3 is CASSPVAQSGAYEQYF. The CDR3 DNA reads as TGTGCCAGCTCACCGGTTGCACAAAGCGGGGCCTACGAGCAGTACTTC.

The rearrangement uses TRBV2 and TRBJ2-1; 7 nucleotides line up with TRBD1. The CDR3 runs 13 residues. CDR1 SNHLY and CDR2 FYNNEI come from the germline V gene. J was trimmed by 13 bases and V by 6 bases; bases with no gene match: 12. In DNA, the CDR3 is TGTGCCAGCAGCGACAGGGTTGGCGAGACCCAGTTCTTC. Translating gives CASSDRVGETQFF. Full variable domain (outside the CDR3, taken from reference TRBV2 and TRBJ2-1): EPEVTQTPSHQVTQMGQEVILRCVPISNHLYFYWYRQILGQKVEFLVSFYNNEISEKSEIFDDQFSVERPDGSNFTLKIRSTKLEDSAMYFCASSDRVGETQFFGPGTRLTVL.

This clonotype was seen a few times. The V and J genes are TRBV29-1 and TRBJ2-5; 13 nucleotides line up with TRBD2. Unmatched junction bases numbered 8, after V lost 7 bases and J lost 3 bases. The CDR3 is 15 amino acids. The germline CDR1 and CDR2 sequences are SQVTM and ANQGSEA. The CDR3 DNA follows: TGCAGCGCCCGGGCCGGGACTAGCGGGGAAGAGACCCAGTACTTC. Its translation: CSARAGTSGEETQYF.

This chain joins TRBV28 and TRBJ2-5; no clear D. The J call may be mistaken, given a closer DNA end match to TRBJ2-7. Per germline, CDR1 MDHEN and CDR2 SYDVKM. The CDR3 spans 14 residues. The CDR3 DNA reads TGTGCCAGCAGTTTTAAGGGTCGTGTGCACGAGCAGTACTTC. Translated, it gives CASSFKGRVHEQYF.

This chain uses TRBV15 with TRBJ1-6; TRBD1 matches at 8 bases. The V gene's germline CDR1 is LNHNV and CDR2 YYDKDF (reference sequence). The length of the CDR3 is 16 residues. The V gene end was trimmed by 2 bases and the J gene end by 7 bases; junction bases not matched to a gene: 7. This CDR3 reads CATSRSGTGLNSPLHF. CDR3 coding DNA: TGTGCCACCAGCAGATCCGGGACAGGTCTGAATTCACCCCTCCACTTT. Full variable domain (outside the CDR3, taken from reference TRBV15 and TRBJ1-6): DAMVIQNPRYQVTQFGKPVTLSCSQTLNHNVMYWYQQKSSQAPKLLFHYYDKDFNNEADTPDNFQSRRPNTSFCFLDIRSPGLGDTAMYLCATSRSGTGLNSPLHFGNGTRLTVT.

This clonotype was seen just once. This chain links TRBV28 with TRBJ1-6; 7 bases fit TRBD1. The V gene's germline CDR1 is MDHEN and CDR2 SYDVKM. J lost 5 bases, V lost 9 bases, and 19 bases had no gene match. The CDR3 extends over 18 amino acids. Here the CDR3 reads CASLTNINRDSDNSPLHF. In DNA, the CDR3 is TGTGCCAGTCTTACTAATATTAACCGGGACAGCGATAATTCACCCCTCCACTTT.

This clonotype came up a few times. The CDR3 DNA sequence: TGTGCCAGTACCTTTGGGAGACGGATCCACACTGAAGCTTTCTTT. Residues: CASTFGRRIHTEAFF. The chain joins TRBV6-2 or TRBV6-3 to TRBJ1-1; D is unresolved. The ends were cut back, 9 bases at V and 3 bases at J, with 20 bases in the middle. Germline CDR1 is MNHEY and CDR2 is SVGEGT. The CDR3 consists of 15 residues.